These 24 T cell receptor beta chains were sequenced from one sample in a study of blood T cell repertoires in COVID-19. Only in-frame clones appear in the TCRdb table, and some are missing; sequencing was by immunoSEQ multiplex PCR. The sample contains roughly 200,000 clones, 83% of which appear only once. The sample was peripheral blood. These receptors were obtained from a woman in her twenties or thirties with COVID-19, enrolled during active disease.

The chain employs TRBV9 and TRBJ2-2, with D maybe TRBD1 (5 bases). CDR3 length: 12 amino acids. V was clipped by 7 bases and J by 2 bases, with 6 bases between them. Germline V CDR1 and CDR2: SGDLS, YYNGEE. The CDR3 loop reads CASGANTGELFF. Here the CDR3 DNA reads TGTGCCAGCGGGGCTAACACCGGGGAGCTGTTTTTT.

The chain has TRBV6-6 and TRBJ1-2; 9 bases are shared with TRBD1. V shed 6 bases, J shed 7 bases, and the junction held 9 bases outside the gene matches. Germline V gene data show CDR1 as MNHNY and CDR2 as SVGAGI (reference sequence). This CDR3 region has 14 residues. The CDR3: CASSSQGASAGYTF. The CDR3 nucleotides are TGTGCCAGCAGCTCACAGGGGGCGAGTGCTGGCTACACCTTC.

The sample holds a few counts of this clone. The genes are TRBV4-3 and TRBJ1-2; no clear D gene. The CDR3 length is 14 residues. With 4 bases removed from V and 4 bases from J, the gap between germline ends came to 13 bases. From germline, CDR1 is LGHNA and CDR2 YSLEER. The CDR3 nucleotides are TGCGCCAGCAGCCGAGGAGGCTTAAGCTATGGCTACACCTTC. Translation: CASSRGGLSYGYTF.

This clone has more than one count but fewer than ten. This rearrangement joins TRBV14 to TRBJ2-1; 10 nucleotides line up with TRBD2. The CDR3 contains 18 residues. The ends lost 1 base at V and 1 base at J; junction bases unmatched: 7. Germline values: CDR1 SGHDN, CDR2 FVKESK. In DNA form, the CDR3 reads TGTGCCAGCAGCCAAGGTAGCGGGAGGCAGGGGTCCTACAATGAGCAGTTCTTC. Protein sequence: CASSQGSGRQGSYNEQFF.

The genes are TRBV2 and TRBJ2-7, with D perhaps matching TRBD2 (6 bases). Deletions cut 7 bases from V and 12 bases from J, with 13 bases between. Germline CDR1 reads SNHLY; CDR2 reads FYNNEI. The CDR3 has 10 amino acids. The CDR3 coding sequence is TGTGCCAGCAAGTCGGGAGTACTGTACTTC. This encodes CASKSGVLYF.

This rearrangement joins TRBV7-2 to TRBJ1-2; tentatively, D is TRBD1 (5 bases). The CDR3 sequence is 13 residues long. The V and J ends lost 1 base and 8 bases respectively, with 11 bases between them. CDR1 is SGHTA, CDR2 FQGNSA, per germline. CDR3 residues: CASSLVADSGYTF. CDR3 DNA: TGTGCCAGCAGCTTAGTGGCCGACAGCGGCTACACCTTC.

The V and J genes are TRBV19 and TRBJ1-1; a possible D gene is TRBD1 (5 bases). V was shortened by 3 bases and J by 3 bases, with 20 bases between the two germline ends. The germline V gene has CDR1 LNHDA and CDR2 SQIVND (reference sequence). The CDR3 runs 17 residues. CDR3 loop: CASSINGVRGSDTEAFF. DNA of the CDR3: TGTGCCAGTAGTATTAACGGGGTCCGGGGGAGTGACACTGAAGCTTTCTTT.

J is TRBJ2-5 and V is TRBV14, with D maybe TRBD1 (5 bases). There are 13 residues in the CDR3. In germline, CDR1 is SGHDN, CDR2 FVKESK. V dropped 2 bases and J dropped 7 bases, with 11 bases sitting between them. DNA for the CDR3: TGTGCCAGCAGCCAAAGGGTAGGGGCGACCCAGTACTTC. Amino acid sequence: CASSQRVGATQYF.

This clone came up once. V usage is TRBV7-6 and J usage is TRBJ2-1; D is ambiguous. The CDR3 runs to 15 residues. Germline CDR1 reads SGHVS; CDR2 reads FNYEAQ. Deletions cut 1 base from V and 4 bases from J, with 11 bases between. This chain's CDR3 is CASSLDFSFYNEQFF. The CDR3 coding sequence is TGTGCCAGCAGCTTAGATTTTTCCTTTTACAATGAGCAGTTCTTC.

This clone has only a few counts. The J gene is TRBJ1-5, the V gene TRBV6-6; 10 nucleotides line up with TRBD1. The CDR3 length is 15 residues. Germline loops: CDR1 MNHNY, CDR2 SVGAGI (reference sequence). V was pared by 4 bases and J by 5 bases, with 5 bases of the junction left unmatched. The CDR3 protein is CASSSDRGSDQPQHF. CDR3 in DNA: TGTGCCAGCAGTTCGGACAGGGGGTCGGATCAGCCCCAGCATTTT.

This chain joins TRBV10-3 and TRBJ2-3; a possible D gene is TRBD1 (5 bases). Germline-derived CDR1 and CDR2 are ENHRY and SYGVKD. The V gene lost 6 bases and the J gene lost 1 base, with 11 bases spanning the gap. The CDR3 extends over 14 amino acids. The chain's CDR3 is CAIRTTAGTDTQYF. In DNA form, the CDR3 reads TGTGCCATCAGGACGACAGCTGGCACAGATACGCAGTATTTT.

The rearrangement joins TRBV7-2 to TRBJ2-5, with TRBD1 matching 11 bases. Trimming removed 3 bases from V and 4 bases from J; junction bases left unmatched: 1. The germline V gene encodes CDR1 SGHTA and CDR2 FQGNSA. This CDR3 has 14 amino acids. The CDR3 reads CASSLGTGGETQYF. CDR3 DNA: TGTGCCAGCAGCTTGGGGACAGGGGGAGAGACCCAGTACTTC.

The chain recombines TRBV11-2 with TRBJ1-4; D is undetermined. V shed 1 base and J shed 8 bases, with 8 bases lying between them. The CDR3 has 13 amino acids. Germline values: CDR1 SGHAT, CDR2 FQNNGV. The CDR3 DNA reads TGTGCCAGCAGCTTAGGGAGTAGCGAAAAACTGTTTTTT. Its translation: CASSLGSSEKLFF.

The chain couples TRBV5-1 to TRBJ1-3, with 8 bases fitting TRBD1. CDR3 size: 13 residues. Germline CDR1 and CDR2: SGHRS and YFSETQ. V lost 9 bases to trimming and J lost 2 bases; unmatched junction nucleotides: 4. CDR3 sequence: CATSTGAGNTIYF. The CDR3 DNA sequence: TGCGCCACCTCGACAGGGGCTGGAAACACCATATATTTT.

The chain recombines TRBV27 with TRBJ1-2; 9 nucleotides agree with TRBD1. V shed 8 bases and J 8 bases; nucleotides not matched to a gene: 9. The CDR3 extends over 13 amino acids. Germline V lookup: CDR1 MNHEY, CDR2 SMNVEV (reference sequence). The CDR3 DNA sequence: TGTGCCAGCCGACAGGGGGTCGAGAGGGGCTACACCTTC. Its translation is CASRQGVERGYTF.

The V gene is TRBV6-5, the J gene TRBJ2-1; D possibly corresponds to TRBD1 (7 bases). Trimming removed 6 bases at V and 2 bases at J, with 11 bases between. The CDR3 is 14 residues long. Germline CDR1 MNHEY, CDR2 SVGAGI. The CDR3 bases are TGTGCCAGCAGGGAGGGGGCTCCCTACAATGAGCAGTTCTTC. This encodes CASREGAPYNEQFF.

The gene calls are TRBV7-8 and TRBJ1-2; D is unclear. V was trimmed by 5 bases and J by 5 bases, leaving 12 bases between them. Germline V CDR1 and CDR2: SGHVS, FQNEAQ. The CDR3 covers 13 residues. The CDR3 nucleotides read TGTGCCAGCAGCCCCGGAGGACGTTATGGCTACACCTTC. Translation: CASSPGGRYGYTF.

V gene TRBV6-2 or TRBV6-3 combines with J gene TRBJ2-1; perhaps TRBD2 as D (5 bases). The CDR3 runs 15 residues. Trimming pared 5 bases from V and 0 bases from J, leaving 11 bases between. Germline CDR1 reads MNHEY; CDR2 reads SVGEGT. The CDR3 loop reads CASSAGWSSYNEQFF. The CDR3 DNA is TGTGCCAGCAGTGCGGGCTGGAGCTCCTACAATGAGCAGTTCTTC.

This sequence joins TRBV20-1 and TRBJ1-1; D ambiguous. Trimming cost V 5 bases and J 9 bases, with 13 bases left between them. In germline, CDR1 is DFQATT, CDR2 SNEGSKA (reference sequence). This CDR3 has 11 residues. CDR3: CSAEGVVQAFF. The CDR3 nucleotides read TGCAGTGCTGAGGGTGTTGTCCAAGCTTTCTTT.

The chain has TRBV2 and TRBJ2-5; 8 bases map to TRBD2. The germline CDR1 and CDR2 sequences are SNHLY and FYNNEI. This CDR3 has 14 amino acids. V lost 6 bases to trimming and J lost 7 bases; unmatched junction nucleotides: 10. The chain's CDR3 is CASRMGLVEGTQYF. As DNA, the CDR3 is TGTGCCAGCAGGATGGGACTAGTGGAGGGGACCCAGTACTTC. The full variable domain, with the rest looked up from reference TRBV2 and TRBJ2-5, is EPEVTQTPSHQVTQMGQEVILRCVPISNHLYFYWYRQILGQKVEFLVSFYNNEISEKSEIFDDQFSVERPDGSNFTLKIRSTKLEDSAMYFCASRMGLVEGTQYFGPGTRLLVL.

The chain has TRBV7-9 and TRBJ2-5; D is possibly TRBD2 (5 bases). Trimming removed 1 base from V and 10 bases from J, with 16 bases in between. The CDR3 length is 14 residues. CDR1 is SEHNR, CDR2 FQNEAQ, per germline (reference sequence). The CDR3 DNA reads TGTGCCAGCAGCTTAGGTGTCTATGGGGAGCACCAGTACTTC. It translates to CASSLGVYGEHQYF.

This chain joins TRBV5-1 and TRBJ2-1; D is possibly TRBD2 (6 bases). V was pared by 7 bases and J by 7 bases, with 21 bases between. Germline assignment: CDR1 SGHRS and CDR2 YFSETQ. The CDR3 has 15 residues. The CDR3 DNA reads TGCGCCAGCGGTCGGGACTCCGCCTTTGGTAATGAGCAGTTCTTC. It specifies CASGRDSAFGNEQFF.

CDR3 in DNA: TGTGCCTGGGGAGAGGGGATCTCCTACAATGAGCAGTTCTTC. This gives the protein CAWGEGISYNEQFF. V gene TRBV30 combines with J gene TRBJ2-1; tentatively, D is TRBD1 or TRBD2 (5 bases each). The CDR3 covers 14 residues. Per the germline V gene, CDR1 is GTSNPN and CDR2 is SVGIG (reference sequence). Trimming removed 5 bases from V and 0 bases from J, with 11 bases in between.

This clone was detected only once. The gene calls are TRBV6-5 and TRBJ2-1, with 7 nucleotides matching TRBD1. This CDR3 is 14 amino acids long. Germline lookup yields CDR1 MNHEY and CDR2 SVGAGI. The junction had 4 bases not matched to a gene; V was cut back by 6 bases and J by 2 bases. The CDR3 loop reads CASRRDRAYNEQFF. The CDR3 nucleotides are TGTGCCAGCAGGAGGGACAGAGCCTACAATGAGCAGTTCTTC.